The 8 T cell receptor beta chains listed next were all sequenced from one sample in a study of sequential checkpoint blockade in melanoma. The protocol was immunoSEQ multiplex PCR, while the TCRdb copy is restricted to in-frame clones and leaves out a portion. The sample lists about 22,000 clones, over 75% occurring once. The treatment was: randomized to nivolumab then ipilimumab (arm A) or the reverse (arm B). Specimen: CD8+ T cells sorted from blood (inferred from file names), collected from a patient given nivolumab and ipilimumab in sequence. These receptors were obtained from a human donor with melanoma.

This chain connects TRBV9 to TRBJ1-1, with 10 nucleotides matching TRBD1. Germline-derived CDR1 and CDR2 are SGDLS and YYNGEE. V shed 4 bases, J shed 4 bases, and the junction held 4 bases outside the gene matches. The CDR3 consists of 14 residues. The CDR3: CASSPGDRGTEAFF. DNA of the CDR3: TGTGCCAGCAGCCCCGGGGACAGGGGCACTGAAGCTTTCTTT.

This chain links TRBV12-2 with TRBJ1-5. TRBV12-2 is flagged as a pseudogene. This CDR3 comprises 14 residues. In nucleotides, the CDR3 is TGTGCAAGTCGCCGCGGGAAGGGCAATCAGCCCCAGCATTTT. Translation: CASRRGKGNQPQHF.

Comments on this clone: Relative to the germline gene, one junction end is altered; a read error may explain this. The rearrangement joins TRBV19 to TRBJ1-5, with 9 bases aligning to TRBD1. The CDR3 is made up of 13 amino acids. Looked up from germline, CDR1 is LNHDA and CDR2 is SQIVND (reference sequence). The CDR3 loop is CASDRGGNQLQHF. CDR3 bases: TGTGCCAGTGACAGGGGGGGCAATCAGCTCCAGCATTTT. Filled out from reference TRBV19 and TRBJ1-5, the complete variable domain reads DGGITQSPKYLFRKEGQNVTLSCEQNLNHDAMYWYRQDPGQGLRLIYYSQIVNDFQKGDIAEGYSVSREKKESFPLTVTSAQKNPTAFYLCASDRGGNQLQHFGDGTRLSIL.

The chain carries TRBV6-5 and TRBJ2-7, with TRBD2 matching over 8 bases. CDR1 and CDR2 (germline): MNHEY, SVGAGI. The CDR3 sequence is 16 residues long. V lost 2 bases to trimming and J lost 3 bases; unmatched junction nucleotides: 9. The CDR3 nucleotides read TGTGCCAGCAGTTACGGAGTGAGCGGGAGACTCTACGAGCAGTACTTC. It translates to CASSYGVSGRLYEQYF.

In DNA form, the CDR3 reads TGTGCCAGCAGCTTAGCGGGAGAGGCCTACAATGAGCAGTTCTTC. Residues: CASSLAGEAYNEQFF. The chain carries TRBV13 and TRBJ2-1, with a weak D call TRBD2 (6 bases). This CDR3 has 15 amino acids. Trimming cost V 1 base and J 2 bases, with 9 bases left between them. Germline V gives CDR1 PRHDT, CDR2 FYEKMQ (reference sequence).

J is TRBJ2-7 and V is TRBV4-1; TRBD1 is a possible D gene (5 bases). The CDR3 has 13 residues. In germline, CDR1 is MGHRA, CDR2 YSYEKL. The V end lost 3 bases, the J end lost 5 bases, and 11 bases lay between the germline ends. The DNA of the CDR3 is TGCGCCAGCAGCCAGGGGCCCAAAGACGAGCAGTACTTC. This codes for CASSQGPKDEQYF.

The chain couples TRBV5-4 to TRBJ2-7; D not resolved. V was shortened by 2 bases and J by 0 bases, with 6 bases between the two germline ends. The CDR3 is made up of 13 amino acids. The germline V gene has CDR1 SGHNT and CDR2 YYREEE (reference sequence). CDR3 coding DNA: TGTGCCAGCAGCTTCGGTGGCTCCTACGAGCAGTACTTC. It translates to CASSFGGSYEQYF. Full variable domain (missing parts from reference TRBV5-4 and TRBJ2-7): ETGVTQSPTHLIKTRGQQVTLRCSSQSGHNTVSWYQQALGQGPQFIFQYYREEENGRGNFPPRFSGLQFPNYSSELNVNALELDDSALYLCASSFGGSYEQYFGPGTRLTVT.

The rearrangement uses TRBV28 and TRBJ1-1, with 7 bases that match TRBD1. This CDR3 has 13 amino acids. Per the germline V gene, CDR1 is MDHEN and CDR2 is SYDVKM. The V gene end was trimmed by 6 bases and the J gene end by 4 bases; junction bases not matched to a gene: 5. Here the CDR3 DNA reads TGTGCCAGCAGCCTGGCAGGGGGCACTGAAGCTTTCTTT. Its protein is CASSLAGGTEAFF.